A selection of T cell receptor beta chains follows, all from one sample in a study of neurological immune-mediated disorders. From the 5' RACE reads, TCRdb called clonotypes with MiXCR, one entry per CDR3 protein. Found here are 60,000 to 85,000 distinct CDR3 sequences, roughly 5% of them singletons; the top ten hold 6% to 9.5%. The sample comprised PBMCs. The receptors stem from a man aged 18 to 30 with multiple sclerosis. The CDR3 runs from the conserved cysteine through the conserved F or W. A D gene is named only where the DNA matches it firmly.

cdr3_aa: CSAPGQGYEQYF
v_call: TRBV20-1
j_call: TRBJ2-7
d_call: TRBD1

cdr3_aa: CSAARGTSYEQYF
v_call: TRBV20-1
j_call: TRBJ2-7
d_call: -

cdr3_aa: CASGQTGPYEQYF
v_call: TRBV12-5
j_call: TRBJ2-7
d_call: -

cdr3_aa: CASSTTPGEANYGYTF
v_call: TRBV6-5
j_call: TRBJ1-2
d_call: -

cdr3_aa: CSARVGGQPNSPLNF
v_call: TRBV20-1
j_call: TRBJ1-6
d_call: TRBD1

cdr3_aa: CASSVAGGHTYEQYF
v_call: TRBV9
j_call: TRBJ2-7
d_call: TRBD1

cdr3_aa: CASSATLGRSYNEQFF
v_call: TRBV12-3/TRBV12-4
j_call: TRBJ2-1
d_call: -

cdr3_aa: CASSLSGTGWDGYTF
v_call: TRBV5-1
j_call: TRBJ1-2
d_call: TRBD1

cdr3_aa: CATSDLGTQETQYF
v_call: TRBV24-1
j_call: TRBJ2-5
d_call: -

cdr3_aa: CATSREGGSRWNEQYF
v_call: TRBV15
j_call: TRBJ2-7
d_call: -

cdr3_aa: CASSLVGLLTDPNNEQFF
v_call: TRBV7-2
j_call: TRBJ2-1
d_call: -

cdr3_aa: CASSVWGFYEQYF
v_call: TRBV2
j_call: TRBJ2-7
d_call: -